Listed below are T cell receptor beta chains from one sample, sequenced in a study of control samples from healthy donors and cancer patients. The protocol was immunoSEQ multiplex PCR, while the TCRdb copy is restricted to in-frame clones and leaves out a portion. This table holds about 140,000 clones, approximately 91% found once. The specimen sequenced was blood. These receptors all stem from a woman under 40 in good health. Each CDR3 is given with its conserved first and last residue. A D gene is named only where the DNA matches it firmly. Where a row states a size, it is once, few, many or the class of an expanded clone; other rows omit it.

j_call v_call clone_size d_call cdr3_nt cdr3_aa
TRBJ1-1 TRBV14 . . TGTGCCAGCAAAGGGAGGGAAAGGGAAGAAGCTTTCTTT CASKGREREEAFF
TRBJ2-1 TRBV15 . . TGTGCCACCAGCAGTCGTCTTGGGGCTAATGAGCAGTTCTTC CATSSRLGANEQFF
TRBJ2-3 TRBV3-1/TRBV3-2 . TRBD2 TGTGCCAGCAGGGGACTAGCGGGCACAGATACGCAGTATTTT CASRGLAGTDTQYF
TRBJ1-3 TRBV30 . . TGTGCCTGGAGTGCAACGGACCTCTCTGGAAACACCATATATTTT CAWSATDLSGNTIYF
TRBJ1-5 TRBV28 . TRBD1 TGTGCCAGTATAACCGGGACAGGGAATCAGCCCCAGCATTTT CASITGTGNQPQHF
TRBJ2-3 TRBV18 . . TGTGCCAGCTCACCAATCCGGATCAGCACAGATACGCAGTATTTT CASSPIRISTDTQYF
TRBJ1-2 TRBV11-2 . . TGTGCCAGCAGCCATCCACCGGGGGGGGGCTACACCTTC CASSHPPGGGYTF
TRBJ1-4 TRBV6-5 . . TGTGCCAGCTGTATTTCGGGGGCCGTCGGTGAAAAACTGTTTTTT CASCISGAVGEKLFF
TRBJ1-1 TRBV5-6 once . TGTGCCAGCAGCTTGTGGGGGGTTGGTGAAGCTTTCTTT CASSLWGVGEAFF
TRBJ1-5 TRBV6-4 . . TGTGCCAGCAGTGCGGGGAACAATCAGCCCCAGCATTTT CASSAGNNQPQHF
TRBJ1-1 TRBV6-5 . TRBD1 TGTGCCAGCAGTTTACAGGGGGCGGGTGGAACTGAAGCTTTCTTT CASSLQGAGGTEAFF
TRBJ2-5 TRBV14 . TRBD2 TGTGCCAGCAGCCCCCTAGCGGGGGTCCAAGAGACCCAGTACTTC CASSPLAGVQETQYF
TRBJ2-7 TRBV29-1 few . TGCAGCGTTTACGACACCCGTCTACCCTACGAGCAGTACTTC CSVYDTRLPYEQYF
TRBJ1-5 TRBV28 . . TGTGCCACCGTTGGAAATCACGGGAGCAATCAGCCCCAGCATTTT CATVGNHGSNQPQHF
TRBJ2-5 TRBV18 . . TGTGCCAGCTCACCACCTGCAGGTGGGGAGACCCAGTACTTC CASSPPAGGETQYF
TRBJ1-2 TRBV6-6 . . TGTGCCAGCAGTTCCGGGACCGGGAGCTACACCTTC CASSSGTGSYTF
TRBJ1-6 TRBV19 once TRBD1 TGTGCCAGTAGTGCACAGGGGGACAGGACACCCCTCCACTTT CASSAQGDRTPLHF
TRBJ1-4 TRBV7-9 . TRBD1 TGTGCCAGCAGCTTGACAGGGGGCGCGGCAACTAATGAAAAACTGTTTTTT CASSLTGGAATNEKLFF
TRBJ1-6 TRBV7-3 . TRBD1 TGTGCCAGCAGCCCGGGGACAGCCTATAATTCACCCCTCCACTTT CASSPGTAYNSPLHF
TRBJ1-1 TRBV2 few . TGTGCCAGCAGTCCGACGGCTCCCGAACGGAACACTGAAGCTTTCTTT CASSPTAPERNTEAFF
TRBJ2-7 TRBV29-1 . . TGCAGCGTTGTCGGAACCTACGAGCAGTACTTC CSVVGTYEQYF
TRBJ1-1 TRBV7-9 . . TGTGCCAGCAGCTTAGACAGGGTTGGAACTGAAGCTTTCTTT CASSLDRVGTEAFF
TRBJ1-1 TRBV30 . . TGTGCCTGGACCTGGGACACATACACTGAAGCTTTCTTT CAWTWDTYTEAFF
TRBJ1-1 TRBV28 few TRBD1 TGTGCCAGCATCACATCCCCCGGGACAGGGAGCATGAACACTGAAGCTTTCTTT CASITSPGTGSMNTEAFF
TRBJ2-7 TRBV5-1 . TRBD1 TGCGCCAGCAGCTTTGGACAGGGGGATTACGAGCAGTACTTC CASSFGQGDYEQYF
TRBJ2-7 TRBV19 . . TGTGCCAGTAGTGTCGCAGGGGCCGAGCAGTACTTC CASSVAGAEQYF
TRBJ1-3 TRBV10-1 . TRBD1 TGCGCCAGCAGTCGACAGGGATCTGGAAACACCATATATTTT CASSRQGSGNTIYF
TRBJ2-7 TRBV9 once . TGTGCCAGCAGCACCCGGGGAGGGGGTAGCGAGCAGTACTTC CASSTRGGGSEQYF
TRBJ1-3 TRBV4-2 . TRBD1 TGTGCCAGCAGCCAAGATACGGGACAGGCATACTCTGGAAACACCATATATTTT CASSQDTGQAYSGNTIYF
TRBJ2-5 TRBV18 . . TGTGCCAGCTCCTACTCCGATTCTAGGAAGACCCAGTACTTC CASSYSDSRKTQYF